This T cell receptor (beta chain) is from a study of blood T cell repertoires in COVID-19 (dated by TCRdb to 2020 to 2021). The study in broad terms: Samples from collaborators originated in the United States, Italy and Spain and spanned both the acute and convalescent phases of COVID-19. Where HLA class I and class II types were available, the types were taken from metadata supplied by the sample provider, not from assay-based typing. Deeply sampled blood TCRbeta repertoires from subjects exposed to, actively infected with, or recovered from COVID-19 were included in the dataset. The material from the prospective study consisted of cDNA or gDNA derived from T cells, B-cell-depleted T cells, or PBMCs. Samples came from the ongoing ImmuneRACE study (first 160 participants) plus 1,254 subjects from 6 global collaborators. Sample metadata almost always included a de-identified subject ID, COVID-19 status, age in years and sex. The repertoires were released in a freely available public database intended as a resource for research on the immune response to SARS-CoV-2.

Broad study findings and their caveats: The amount of clinical and demographic metadata varied by source and participant and was provided uncurated.

Collaborating institutions collected whole blood in K2EDTA tubes following their own protocols. For TCRbeta analysis, collaborators shipped samples in one of three forms: frozen whole blood, isolated PBMCs, or DNA extracted from either of those sample types. CDR1 is given as SGHRS and CDR2 as YFSETQ, both from the germline V gene. V sheds 0 bases and J sheds 6 bases, leaving 15 bases between their ends. From the cysteine up to the phenylalanine, the CDR3 has a length of 15 residues. Here the CDR3 DNA is all that survives: 45 bases in frame from base 1. A remark on this clone: It has no known antigen specificity. Base-call qualities are not available, and no considerably larger clone is one nucleotide away.

TCRbeta CDR3 regions were amplified from genomic DNA using the immunoSEQ Assay, a bias-controlled multiplex PCR. As for the authors' bioinformatics: The number of nucleated cells in each sample was estimated from the amplification of reference gene primers within the assay. To quantify the absolute abundance of each unique TCRbeta CDR3 rearrangement, sequence reads were collapsed and filtered. For each sample, productive Simpson clonality was calculated by taking the square root of Simpson's diversity index across productive rearrangements. TCRdb took over this immuneACCESS table, retaining in-frame rearrangements with V and J assigned. Such tables are incomplete; in checked studies, under half of the missing clones stem from an unresolved V gene, and the remainder is unexplained. V, J and clone size were drawn from that table, and D and trimming were deduced from the DNA. This sample lists some 150,000 clones; under 90% were detected once. More than 7.5% of the sample is taken by the ten largest.

The sequence joins TRBV5-1 to TRBJ1-2; the D segment could be TRBD1, given 5 matching bases. The sequenced sample consisted of peripheral blood. The source of this sequence is a woman in her fifties or sixties with active or convalescent COVID-19. The CDR3 is CASSLDTWRGDGYTF. The DNA is TGCGCCAGCAGCTTGGATACCTGGAGGGGTGATGGCTACACCTTC.